This passage covers 15 T cell receptor beta chains from one sample sequenced in a study of T cells in Graves' hyperthyroidism and ophthalmopathy. Amplification targeted TCR beta CDR3 regions from RNA transcripts. The HTBI set primed first-round TCR CDR3 RT-PCR. TCRdb recomputed calls from the multiplex PCR reads with MiXCR, one row per CDR3 protein. Seen here are roughly 350,000 distinct CDR3 sequences, more than 14% observed once, and the top ten hold around 20%. The specimen was blood. The receptors come from a woman in her thirties with Graves' ophthalmopathy.

The rearrangement joins TRBV6-2 or TRBV6-3 to TRBJ2-1; possibly TRBD1 for D (5 bases). In germline, CDR1 is MNHEY, CDR2 SVGEGT. The CDR3 extends over 19 amino acids. Trimming took off 8 bases at V and 4 bases at J, with 30 bases between the two ends. The CDR3 region is CASGKKGLRITRIYNEQFF. DNA of the CDR3: TGTGCCAGCGGAAAAAAGGGGCTCAGGATCACGCGAATTTACAATGAGCAGTTCTTC.

This clonotype appeared many times. This chain joins TRBV24-1 and TRBJ1-2; D possibly corresponds to TRBD1 (5 bases). The V end lost 6 bases, the J end lost 6 bases, and 19 bases lay between the germline ends. There are 15 residues in the CDR3. From germline, CDR1 is KGHDR and CDR2 SFDVKD. In nucleotides, the CDR3 is TGTGCCACCAGTTTAAATGGGGGACCCAGGGATGGCTACACCTTC. Its protein is CATSLNGGPRDGYTF.

This clonotype was detected many times. The chain employs TRBV11-3 and TRBJ1-1; 7 bases agree with TRBD1. This CDR3 is 16 amino acids long. V lost 3 bases, J lost 1 base, and 8 bases stayed unmatched. CDR1 and CDR2 (germline): SGHNT, YENEEA. CDR3 DNA: TGTGCCAGCAGCTTCCGACAGGGCGGTTGGAACACTGAAGCTTTCTTT. It is translated as CASSFRQGGWNTEAFF.

Ten or more counts support this clonotype. The rearrangement uses TRBV6-1 and TRBJ2-1; 7 nucleotides line up with TRBD2. Germline CDR1 reads MNHNS; CDR2 reads SASEGT. The CDR3 covers 15 residues. The J segment lost 7 bases and the V segment lost 5 bases, leaving 11 bases of the junction unmatched. DNA for the CDR3: TGTGCCAGCAGTCCGACCGGGGGGATGCGGAATGAGCAGTTCTTC. Amino acids: CASSPTGGMRNEQFF.

Worth noting for this clonotype: A much more abundant neighbour one base away suggests this may be a read error. The chain is built from TRBV9 and TRBJ1-2; tentatively, D is TRBD1 (5 bases). Trimming cost V 3 bases and J 5 bases, with 17 bases left between them. The germline CDR1 and CDR2 sequences are SGDLS and YYNGEE. The CDR3 extends over 15 amino acids. CDR3: CASSEGLYGGYGYTF. The CDR3 DNA reads as TGTGCCAGCAGCGAGGGGCTTTACGGGGGTTATGGCTACACCTTC. The whole variable domain, remainder taken from reference TRBV9 and TRBJ1-2, is DSGVTQTPKHLITATGQRVTLRCSPRSGDLSVYWYQQSLDQGLQFLIQYYNGEERAKGNILERFSAQQFPDLHSELNLSSLELGDSALYFCASSEGLYGGYGYTFGSGTRLTVV.

This clonotype was seen ten or more times. The chain couples TRBV28 to TRBJ1-6, with D uncertain. The CDR3 sequence is 15 residues long. Trimming stripped 2 bases from V and 8 bases from J, with 13 bases between. Germline V lookup: CDR1 MDHEN, CDR2 SYDVKM. CDR3 nucleotide sequence: TGTGCCAGCAGTTTAGGGCCGAGGACCTATTCACCCCTCCACTTT. Protein sequence: CASSLGPRTYSPLHF. The full variable domain, rest sourced from reference TRBV28 and TRBJ1-6, is DVKVTQSSRYLVKRTGEKVFLECVQDMDHENMFWYRQDPGLGLRLIYFSYDVKMKEKGDIPEGYSVSREKKERFSLILESASTNQTSMYLCASSLGPRTYSPLHFGNGTRLTVT.

Ten or more counts support this clonotype. V and J are TRBV28 and TRBJ2-7; D gene ambiguous. The germline V and J ends were trimmed by 6 bases and 6 bases, with 18 bases remaining between them. The CDR3 sequence is 14 residues long. Per the germline V gene, CDR1 is MDHEN and CDR2 is SYDVKM. CDR3 sequence (DNA): TGTGCCAGCAGCCTCAGTTCTCAGGCCGGCGAGCAGTACTTC. This sequence encodes CASSLSSQAGEQYF.

This clonotype was seen only a few times. The V and J genes are TRBV27 and TRBJ2-1; TRBD2 matches at 14 bases. V was clipped by 3 bases and J by 8 bases; unmatched bases: 6. The CDR3 loop spans 16 amino acids. Germline V gene data show CDR1 as MNHEY and CDR2 as SMNVEV (reference sequence). The CDR3 nucleotides read TGTGCCAGCAGTTTCCCGACTAGCGGGGGGGCGGATGAGCAGTTCTTC. It is translated as CASSFPTSGGADEQFF.

This clonotype has just a few counts. A read error is possible here, since a much larger clone lies one base away. The chain carries TRBV30 and TRBJ2-3; 9 nucleotides line up with TRBD2. The length of the CDR3 is 13 residues. The V and J ends lost 0 bases and 7 bases, in that order; junction bases with no gene match: 2. Germline V gene lookup returns CDR1 GTSNPN and CDR2 SVGIG (reference sequence). Here the CDR3 reads CAWSVAGGNTQYF. For the CDR3, the DNA is TGTGCCTGGAGTGTAGCGGGGGGAAATACGCAGTATTTT.

This clonotype came up many times. The rearrangement joins TRBV7-2 to TRBJ2-3; TRBD2 aligns across 14 bases. This CDR3 is 17 amino acids long. Germline assignment: CDR1 SGHTA and CDR2 FQGNSA. V lost 5 bases to trimming and J lost 1 base; unmatched junction nucleotides: 5. Here the CDR3 reads CASSRGLAGGRTDTQYF. CDR3 DNA: TGTGCCAGCAGCCGAGGACTAGCGGGGGGCCGCACAGATACGCAGTATTTT. Based on the CDR3 plus reference TRBV7-2 and TRBJ2-3, the full variable domain is GAGVSQSPSNKVTEKGKDVELRCDPISGHTALYWYRQSLGQGLEFLIYFQGNSAPDKSGLPSDRFSAERTGGSVSTLTIQRTQQEDSAVYLCASSRGLAGGRTDTQYFGPGTRLTVL.

The CDR3, as DNA: TGCGCCAGCAGTGAGTCGGTTTTGGCTAACTATGGCTACACCTTC. Translating it yields CASSESVLANYGYTF. The chain links TRBV10-2 to TRBJ1-2, with D hard to call. V was clipped by 0 bases and J by 0 bases, with 8 bases between them. CDR1 is WSHSY, CDR2 SAAADI, per germline. The CDR3 length is 15 residues.

This clonotype was found many times. The genes are TRBV7-3 and TRBJ2-1, with D tentatively TRBD2 (6 bases). This CDR3 is 15 amino acids long. Trimming cost V 5 bases and J 4 bases, with 15 bases left between them. CDR1 is SGHTA, CDR2 FQGTGA, per germline. The CDR3 here is CASSLTGDGYNEQFF. CDR3 nucleotide sequence: TGTGCCAGCAGCCTTACGGGGGATGGATACAATGAGCAGTTCTTC.

This clonotype was detected ten times or more. This rearrangement joins TRBV19 to TRBJ2-2, with D perhaps matching TRBD2 (5 bases). This CDR3 is built from 14 residues. Trimming shortened V by 5 bases and J by 6 bases, and 13 bases separated the two germline ends. Looked up from germline, CDR1 is LNHDA and CDR2 is SQIVND (reference sequence). The CDR3 protein is CASSAPVEAGELFF. CDR3 coding DNA: TGTGCCAGTAGTGCCCCAGTGGAGGCCGGGGAGCTGTTTTTT.

Ten or more counts support this clonotype. The chain is built from TRBV2 and TRBJ1-4, with D possibly being TRBD1 (6 bases). Looked up from germline, CDR1 is SNHLY and CDR2 is FYNNEI. V was shortened by 5 bases and J by 3 bases, with 16 bases between the two germline ends. This CDR3 has 16 amino acids. CDR3 nucleotide sequence: TGTGCCAGCAGTCGCCCGACAGGTGTCCCTAATGAAAAACTGTTTTTT. It codes for CASSRPTGVPNEKLFF.

This clonotype came up many times. The chain carries TRBV27 and TRBJ2-2, with 14 nucleotides matching TRBD2. Germline V gives CDR1 MNHEY, CDR2 SMNVEV (reference sequence). Trimming at V came to 1 base and at J to 3 bases, leaving 7 bases not matched to a gene. This CDR3 has 19 amino acids. The CDR3 loop reads CASSLLRLAGGLHTGELFF. In DNA, the CDR3 is TGTGCCAGCAGTTTATTGCGACTAGCGGGGGGGCTTCACACCGGGGAGCTGTTTTTT.